Each of the 18 T cell receptor beta chains below was sequenced from the same sample in a study of T-cell reconstitution after alpha-beta-depleted transplantation in children. The library targeted TCRbeta and was prepared with unique molecular identifiers. TCRdb reanalysed the PCR reads using MiXCR and keeps one entry per CDR3 protein. The data hold some 450,000 distinct CDR3 sequences, with approximately 41% observed a single time. This specimen was PBMCs, taken before TCRalphabeta/CD19-depleted stem cell transplant. All receptors derive from a girl aged 2 to 9 with aplastic anemia, due to receive a stem cell transplant.

V usage is TRBV15 and J usage is TRBJ2-1; D is undetermined. Germline V gene data show CDR1 as LNHNV and CDR2 as YYDKDF (reference sequence). This CDR3 has 16 residues. V shed 4 bases and J shed 0 bases, with 13 bases lying between them. The CDR3 protein is CATSTSDGGSYNEQFF. As DNA, the CDR3 is TGTGCCACCAGCACTTCTGACGGTGGCTCCTACAATGAGCAGTTCTTC.

This clonotype was seen ten or more times. This chain joins TRBV7-2 and TRBJ2-5, with D possibly matching TRBD2 (6 bases). This CDR3 has 14 residues. V shed 0 bases and J shed 5 bases, with 10 bases lying between them. Germline values: CDR1 SGHTA, CDR2 FQGNSA. CDR3 in amino acids: CASSLAGGRETQYF. The DNA of the CDR3 is TGTGCCAGCAGCTTAGCGGGAGGACGTGAGACCCAGTACTTC.

This clonotype came up a few times. V and J are TRBV12-3 or TRBV12-4 and TRBJ1-1; D gene unclear. CDR3 length: 14 residues. Trimming stripped 3 bases from V and 4 bases from J, with 12 bases between. The CDR3 nucleotides are TGTGCCAGCAGTTTCGGACTTCAGGCCACTGAAGCTTTCTTT. It yields the protein CASSFGLQATEAFF.

The rearrangement links TRBV20-1 to TRBJ2-5; 10 bases are shared with TRBD2. V was pared by 1 base and J by 5 bases, with 4 bases of the junction left unmatched. Germline CDR1 DFQATT, CDR2 SNEGSKA (reference sequence). This CDR3 has 14 residues. The CDR3 sequence is CSARVLAGVETQYF. The DNA of the CDR3 is TGCAGTGCTAGAGTCCTAGCGGGGGTTGAGACCCAGTACTTC.

This clonotype was recorded many times. The gene calls are TRBV20-1 and TRBJ2-2; 7 bases agree with TRBD1. The CDR3 extends over 12 amino acids. With V trimmed by 0 bases and J by 11 bases, 3 bases remained unmatched. Looked up from germline, CDR1 is DFQATT and CDR2 is SNEGSKA (reference sequence). CDR3 protein: CSARDPGGELFF. CDR3 nucleotide sequence: TGCAGTGCTAGAGATCCAGGGGGAGAGCTGTTTTTT.

The V and J genes are TRBV6-6 and TRBJ2-7, with D perhaps being TRBD1 or TRBD2 (5 bases each). The germline V gene encodes CDR1 MNHNY and CDR2 SVGAGI (reference sequence). Trimming left V 10 bases short and J 4 bases short, with 14 bases between. CDR3 length: 12 residues. The CDR3, as DNA: TGTGCCACCGGGACGGGTCCATACGAGCAGTACTTC. Protein: CATGTGPYEQYF.

This clonotype has just a few counts. The V gene is TRBV28, the J gene TRBJ2-1; D is ambiguous. The CDR3 sequence is 12 residues long. Trimming cost V 3 bases and J 7 bases, with 7 bases left between them. The germline V gene has CDR1 MDHEN and CDR2 SYDVKM. CDR3 protein: CASSLTWNEQFF. As DNA, the CDR3 is TGTGCCAGCAGTTTGACCTGGAATGAGCAGTTCTTC.

This clonotype appeared many times. V usage is TRBV3-1 and J usage is TRBJ2-3, with 7 bases aligning to TRBD2. This CDR3 region has 14 residues. The germline CDR1 and CDR2 sequences are LGHDT and YNNKEL (reference sequence). Trimming cost V 4 bases and J 2 bases; bases outside gene matches: 3. CDR3 loop: CASSLGTTTDTQYF. The CDR3 DNA sequence: TGTGCCAGCAGCCTCGGGACTACCACAGATACGCAGTATTTT.

This clonotype was seen repeatedly, ten times or more. The chain has TRBV28 and TRBJ2-7, with D possibly TRBD2 on 6 matching bases. This CDR3 spans 15 amino acids. V shed 8 bases and J shed 0 bases, with 17 bases lying between them. CDR1 and CDR2 (germline): MDHEN, SYDVKM. CDR3 amino acids: CASVLGLWGSYEQYF. The CDR3 DNA sequence: TGTGCCAGCGTTTTGGGACTCTGGGGCTCCTACGAGCAGTACTTC.

The chain joins TRBV20-1 to TRBJ2-5; TRBD2 aligns across 7 bases. Germline CDR1 is DFQATT and CDR2 is SNEGSKA (reference sequence). The CDR3 sequence is 14 residues long. J gave up 5 bases and V 3 bases, and 9 bases lay outside the gene matches. CDR3 amino acids: CSARGGGEVETQYF. CDR3 coding DNA: TGCAGTGCTAGGGGGGGAGGGGAGGTGGAGACCCAGTACTTC.

The sample holds a few counts of this clonotype. The chain carries TRBV7-2 and TRBJ2-7; D tentatively reads TRBD1 or TRBD2 (5 bases each). The germline CDR1 and CDR2 sequences are SGHTA and FQGNSA. Trimming stripped 4 bases from V and 6 bases from J, with 19 bases between. The CDR3 contains 15 residues. CDR3 nucleotide sequence: TGTGCCAGCAGCTCACCCGGGACCGTGGGGTTCGAGCAGTACTTC. Amino acids: CASSSPGTVGFEQYF.

The chain has TRBV5-5 and TRBJ2-7; D is ambiguous. V was trimmed by 2 bases and J by 2 bases, leaving 11 bases between them. The CDR3 spans 14 residues. CDR1 is SGHKS and CDR2 is YYEKEE in the germline V gene (reference sequence). The CDR3 DNA reads TGTGCCAGCAGCTTCCTTCACGCAACCTACGAGCAGTACTTC. Translated: CASSFLHATYEQYF.

This clonotype has at least ten counts. The chain is built from TRBV29-1 and TRBJ2-1; TRBD2 is a possible D gene (6 bases). V lost 3 bases and J lost 6, with 12 bases in between. Germline V CDR1 and CDR2: SQVTM, ANQGSEA. The CDR3 is made up of 13 amino acids. The CDR3 here is CSVDSGGINEQFF. DNA of the CDR3: TGCAGCGTTGATAGCGGCGGGATCAATGAGCAGTTCTTC.

The genes are TRBV21-1 and TRBJ1-1; the listed D gene, TRBD1, was not tested against the DNA. TRBV21-1 is given as a pseudogene. The CDR3 runs to 12 residues. The CDR3 reads CASKYRDTEAFF. CDR3 bases: TGTGCCAGCAAGTACAGGGACACTGAAGCTTTCTTT.

The chain has TRBV20-1 and TRBJ2-3; D uncertain. Germline CDR1 is DFQATT and CDR2 is SNEGSKA (reference sequence). CDR3 length: 13 residues. V was pared by 3 bases and J by 1 base, with 8 bases between. In DNA, the CDR3 is TGCAGTGCTAGCCAGGACCGCACAGATACGCAGTATTTT. It yields the protein CSASQDRTDTQYF.

There are a few counts of this clonotype. The chain combines TRBV5-6 with TRBJ1-2, with 7 nucleotides matching TRBD1. The length of the CDR3 is 15 residues. Germline V CDR1 and CDR2: SGHDT, YYEEEE. V trimming: 4 bases; J trimming: 0 bases; junction bases outside the gene matches: 6. The CDR3 DNA follows: TGTGCCAGCAGCGGGGGACAGCCGGCTAACTATGGCTACACCTTC. It specifies CASSGGQPANYGYTF.

This clonotype came up many times. This chain connects TRBV7-6 to TRBJ2-2; unclear D gene. The length of the CDR3 is 15 residues. V gave up 5 bases and J gave up 7 bases, with 17 bases separating them. Germline V gives CDR1 SGHVS, CDR2 FNYEAQ. This CDR3 is CASSLGSSSSGELFF. The CDR3 bases are TGTGCCAGCAGCCTGGGGTCCAGCAGCAGCGGGGAGCTGTTTTTT.

This clonotype was found a few times. The chain joins TRBV7-9 to TRBJ1-1; TRBD1 might be the D (5 bases). Germline V gives CDR1 SEHNR, CDR2 FQNEAQ (reference sequence). This CDR3 spans 14 amino acids. V was shortened by 5 bases and J by 4 bases, with 14 bases between the two germline ends. Written as DNA, the CDR3 is TGTGCCAGCAGCGCTCCGGTCAGGGCCACTGAAGCTTTCTTT. It codes for CASSAPVRATEAFF.